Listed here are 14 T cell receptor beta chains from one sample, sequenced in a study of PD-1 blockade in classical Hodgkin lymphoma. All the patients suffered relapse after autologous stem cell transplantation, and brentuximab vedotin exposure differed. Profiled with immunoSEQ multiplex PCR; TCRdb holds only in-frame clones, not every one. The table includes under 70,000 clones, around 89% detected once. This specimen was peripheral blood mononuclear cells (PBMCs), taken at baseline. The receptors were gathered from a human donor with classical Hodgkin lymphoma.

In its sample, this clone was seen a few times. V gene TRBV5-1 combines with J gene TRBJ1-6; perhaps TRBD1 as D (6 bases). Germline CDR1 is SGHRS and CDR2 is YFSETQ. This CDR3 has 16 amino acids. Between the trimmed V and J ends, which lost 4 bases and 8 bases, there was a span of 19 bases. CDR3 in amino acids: CASSVTPGAEDSPLHF. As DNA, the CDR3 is TGCGCCAGCAGCGTGACTCCAGGGGCTGAGGATTCACCCCTCCACTTT.

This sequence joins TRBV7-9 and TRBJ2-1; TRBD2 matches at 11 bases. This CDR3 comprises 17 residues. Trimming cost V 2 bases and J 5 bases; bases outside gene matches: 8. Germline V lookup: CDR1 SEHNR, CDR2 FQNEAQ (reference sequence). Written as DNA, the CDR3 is TGTGCCAGCAGCTTACACGTAACTAGCGGGGGACACAATGAGCAGTTCTTC. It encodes CASSLHVTSGGHNEQFF.

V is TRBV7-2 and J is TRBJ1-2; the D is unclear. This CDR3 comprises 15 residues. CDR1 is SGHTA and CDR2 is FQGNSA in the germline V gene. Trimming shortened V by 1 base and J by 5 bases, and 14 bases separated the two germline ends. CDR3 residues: CASSLVAVGPYGYTF. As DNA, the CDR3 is TGTGCCAGCAGCTTAGTGGCAGTAGGCCCTTATGGCTACACCTTC.

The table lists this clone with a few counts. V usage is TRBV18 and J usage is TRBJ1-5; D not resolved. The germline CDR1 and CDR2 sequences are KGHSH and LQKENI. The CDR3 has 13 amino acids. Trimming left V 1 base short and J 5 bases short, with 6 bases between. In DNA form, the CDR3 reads TGTGCCAGCTCACCACACTTGGATCAGCCCCAGCATTTT. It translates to CASSPHLDQPQHF. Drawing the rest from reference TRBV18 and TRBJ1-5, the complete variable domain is NAGVMQNPRHLVRRRGQEARLRCSPMKGHSHVYWYRQLPEEGLKFMVYLQKENIIDESGMPKERFSAEFPKEGPSILRIQQVVRGDSAAYFCASSPHLDQPQHFGDGTRLSIL.

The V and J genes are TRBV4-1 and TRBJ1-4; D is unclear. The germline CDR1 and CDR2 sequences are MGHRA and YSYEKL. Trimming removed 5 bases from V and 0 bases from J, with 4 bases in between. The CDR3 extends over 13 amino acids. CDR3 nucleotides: TGCGCCAGCAGCGTTGCAACTAATGAAAAACTGTTTTTT. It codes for CASSVATNEKLFF.

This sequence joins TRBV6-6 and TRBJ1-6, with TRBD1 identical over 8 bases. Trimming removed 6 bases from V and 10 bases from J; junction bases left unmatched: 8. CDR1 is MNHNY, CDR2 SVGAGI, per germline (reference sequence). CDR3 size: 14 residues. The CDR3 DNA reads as TGTGCCAGCAGCCGGACAGGGCAGAGGTCACCCCTCCACTTT. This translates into CASSRTGQRSPLHF.

This CDR3 is CASSSHGLYSGNTIYF. CDR3 DNA sequence: TGTGCCAGCAGTTCCCACGGGCTCTACTCTGGAAACACCATATATTTT. The rearrangement links TRBV25-1 to TRBJ1-3, with D unresolved. The ends were cut back, 5 bases at V and 0 bases at J, with 14 bases in the middle. The CDR3 loop spans 16 amino acids. Germline values: CDR1 MGHDK, CDR2 SYGVNS.

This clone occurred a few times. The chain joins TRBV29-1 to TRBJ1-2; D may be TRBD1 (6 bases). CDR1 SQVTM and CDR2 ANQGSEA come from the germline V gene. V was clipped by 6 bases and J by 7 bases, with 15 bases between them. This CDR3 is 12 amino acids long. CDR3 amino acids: CSVITGIRGYTF. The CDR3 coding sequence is TGCAGCGTAATCACAGGGATACGTGGCTACACCTTC.

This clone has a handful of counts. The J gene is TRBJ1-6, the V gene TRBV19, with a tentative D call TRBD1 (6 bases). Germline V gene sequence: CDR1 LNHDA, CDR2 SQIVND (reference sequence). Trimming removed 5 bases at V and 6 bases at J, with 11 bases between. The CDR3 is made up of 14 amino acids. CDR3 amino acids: CASSGGHVNSPLHF. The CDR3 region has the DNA TGTGCCAGTAGTGGGGGACACGTTAATTCACCCCTCCACTTT.

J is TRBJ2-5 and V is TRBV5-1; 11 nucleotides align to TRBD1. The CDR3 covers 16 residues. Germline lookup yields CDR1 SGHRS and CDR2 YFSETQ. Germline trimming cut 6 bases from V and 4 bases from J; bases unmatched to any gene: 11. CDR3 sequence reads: CASKRTGGSFGETQYF. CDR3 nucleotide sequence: TGCGCCAGCAAAAGGACAGGGGGCTCTTTTGGAGAGACCCAGTACTTC.

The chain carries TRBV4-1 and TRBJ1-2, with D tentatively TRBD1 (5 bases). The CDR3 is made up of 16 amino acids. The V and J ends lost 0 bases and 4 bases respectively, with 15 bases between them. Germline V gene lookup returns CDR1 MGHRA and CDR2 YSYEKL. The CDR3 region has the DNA TGCGCCAGCAGCCAAGACCCCGCACAGGATCTCTATGGCTACACCTTC. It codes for CASSQDPAQDLYGYTF.

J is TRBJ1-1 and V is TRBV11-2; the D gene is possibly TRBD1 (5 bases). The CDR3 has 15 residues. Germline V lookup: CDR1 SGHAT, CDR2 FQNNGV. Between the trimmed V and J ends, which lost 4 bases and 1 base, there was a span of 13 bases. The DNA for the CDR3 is TGTGCCAGCAGCTCCTTCACAGGAACGAACACTGAAGCTTTCTTT. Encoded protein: CASSSFTGTNTEAFF. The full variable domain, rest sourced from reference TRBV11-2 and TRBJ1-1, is EAGVAQSPRYKIIEKRQSVAFWCNPISGHATLYWYQQILGQGPKLLIQFQNNGVVDDSQLPKDRFSAERLKGVDSTLKIQPAKLEDSAVYLCASSSFTGTNTEAFFGQGTRLTVV.

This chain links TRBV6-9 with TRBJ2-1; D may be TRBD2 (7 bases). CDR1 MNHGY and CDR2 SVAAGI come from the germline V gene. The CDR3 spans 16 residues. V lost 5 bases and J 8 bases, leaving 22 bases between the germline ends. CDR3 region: CASSAGASDKLDEQFF. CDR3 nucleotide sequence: TGTGCCAGCAGTGCGGGGGCTAGCGACAAGCTGGATGAGCAGTTCTTC.

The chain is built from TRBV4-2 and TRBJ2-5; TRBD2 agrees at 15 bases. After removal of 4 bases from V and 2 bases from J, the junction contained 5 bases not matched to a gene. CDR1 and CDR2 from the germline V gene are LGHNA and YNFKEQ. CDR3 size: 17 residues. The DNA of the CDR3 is TGTGCCAGCAGCCCGCGGACTAGCGGGGGGGTACAAGAGACCCAGTACTTC. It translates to CASSPRTSGGVQETQYF.